A single sample is the source of the 18 T cell receptor beta chains below, sequenced in a study of T cells in Graves' hyperthyroidism and ophthalmopathy. RNA transcripts provided the source from which TCR beta CDR3 regions were amplified. An initial round of RT-PCR targeting the TCR CDR3 relied on the HTBI primer set. From the multiplex PCR reads, TCRdb called clonotypes with MiXCR, one entry per CDR3 protein. The sample records around 620,000 distinct CDR3 sequences, approximately 15% being singletons. The material sequenced was blood. These receptors were obtained from a young woman with Graves' ophthalmopathy.

This clonotype was recorded many times. This rearrangement joins TRBV6-2 or TRBV6-3 to TRBJ2-1; 9 bases align to TRBD1. The CDR3 spans 16 residues. CDR1 is MNHEY, CDR2 SVGEGT, per germline. Trimming removed 6 bases from V and 4 bases from J; junction bases left unmatched: 10. The chain's CDR3 is CASRSFYRGRYNEQFF. DNA for the CDR3: TGTGCCAGCAGATCTTTCTACAGGGGGCGTTACAATGAGCAGTTCTTC.

This clonotype came up a few times. The chain carries TRBV20-1 and TRBJ2-7, with TRBD2 as a possible D gene (5 bases). V lost 0 bases and J 2 bases, leaving 11 bases between the germline ends. The CDR3 extends over 14 amino acids. Germline lookup yields CDR1 DFQATT and CDR2 SNEGSKA (reference sequence). CDR3 bases: TGCAGTGCTAGAGATACGGGAAGGACCTACGAGCAGTACTTC. It specifies CSARDTGRTYEQYF.

This clonotype has ten or more counts. This rearrangement joins TRBV7-2 to TRBJ1-1, with D possibly TRBD1 on 6 matching bases. The CDR3 sequence is 14 residues long. CDR1 and CDR2 (germline): SGHTA, FQGNSA. The V end lost 4 bases, the J end lost 1 base, and 10 bases lay between the germline ends. The CDR3 DNA reads as TGTGCCAGCAGCTCCAGGGGAGGGAACACTGAAGCTTTCTTT. Translated, it gives CASSSRGGNTEAFF.

This clonotype was detected ten times or more. V and J are TRBV2 and TRBJ1-2; 9 positions match TRBD1. J lost 7 bases, V lost 6 bases, and 6 bases had no gene match. CDR1 and CDR2 from the germline V gene are SNHLY and FYNNEI. CDR3 length: 13 residues. CDR3 protein: CASRGTGYFGYTF. For the CDR3, the DNA is TGTGCCAGCAGAGGGACAGGGTATTTTGGCTACACCTTC.

This clonotype was detected a few times. The chain uses TRBV18 and TRBJ2-7, with no clear D. This CDR3 is built from 13 residues. From germline, CDR1 is KGHSH and CDR2 LQKENI. V lost 4 bases, J lost 2 bases, and 9 bases lay in between. The CDR3 coding sequence is TGTGCCAGCTCACTAGGGATAGCCTACGAGCAGTACTTC. Amino acids: CASSLGIAYEQYF.

The chain has TRBV20-1 and TRBJ2-7, with a tentative D call TRBD2 (5 bases). Germline CDR1 is DFQATT and CDR2 is SNEGSKA (reference sequence). V was pared by 0 bases and J by 2 bases, with 14 bases between. The CDR3 is 15 residues long. CDR3 residues: CSARDGNQDPYEQYF. DNA for the CDR3: TGCAGTGCTAGAGACGGGAACCAGGACCCCTACGAGCAGTACTTC.

This clonotype was recorded at least ten times. The gene calls are TRBV6-1 and TRBJ1-3, with no clear D. CDR1 and CDR2 (germline): MNHNS, SASEGT. CDR3 length: 11 residues. V gave up 5 bases and J gave up 6 bases, with 5 bases separating them. CDR3 sequence reads: CASSSLNTIYF. DNA of the CDR3: TGTGCCAGCAGTTCTCTAAACACCATATATTTT.

There are many counts of this clonotype. The chain combines TRBV4-3 with TRBJ2-2; possible D gene TRBD2, 5 bases. The CDR3 runs 14 residues. The V end was cut by 2 bases, the J end by 7 bases, with 11 bases between. The germline gives CDR1 LGHNA, CDR2 YSLEER. The CDR3 is CASSQRGEGGELFF. The CDR3, as DNA: TGCGCCAGCAGCCAACGGGGAGAAGGCGGGGAGCTGTTTTTT.

This clonotype was detected ten times or more. The chain employs TRBV5-6 and TRBJ1-1, with 8 bases that match TRBD1. Germline assignment: CDR1 SGHDT and CDR2 YYEEEE. The CDR3 runs 14 residues. Trimming removed 4 bases from V and 8 bases from J; junction bases left unmatched: 10. DNA of the CDR3: TGTGCCAGCAGCCCTCCGGGACAGGCGCCGGAAGCTTTCTTT. It translates to CASSPPGQAPEAFF. The full variable domain, rest sourced from reference TRBV5-6 and TRBJ1-1, is DAGVTQSPTHLIKTRGQQVTLRCSPKSGHDTVSWYQQALGQGPQFIFQYYEEEERQRGNFPDRFSGHQFPNYSSELNVNALLLGDSALYLCASSPPGQAPEAFFGQGTRLTVV.

This clonotype was observed at least ten times. The genes are TRBV13 and TRBJ2-5; 10 bases are shared with TRBD2. Germline V gives CDR1 PRHDT, CDR2 FYEKMQ (reference sequence). The ends lost 0 bases at V and 4 bases at J; junction bases unmatched: 11. CDR3 length equals 18 residues. The CDR3: CASSLGVAGGFGGETQYF. CDR3 DNA: TGTGCCAGCAGCTTAGGCGTAGCGGGAGGATTTGGAGGAGAGACCCAGTACTTC.

This clonotype was picked up many times. The chain's CDR3 is CASSSGQGAGEQYF. The DNA of the CDR3 is TGTGCCAGCAGCTCCGGACAGGGGGCTGGCGAGCAGTACTTC. This sequence joins TRBV7-2 and TRBJ2-7, with 11 bases identical to TRBD1. After removal of 4 bases from V and 6 bases from J, the junction contained 5 bases not matched to a gene. This CDR3 has 14 residues. Germline assignment: CDR1 SGHTA and CDR2 FQGNSA.

With regard to this clonotype: The junction does not match germline at one end; this may be a read error. V gene TRBV7-7 combines with J gene TRBJ2-2, with D tentatively TRBD2 (5 bases). Looked up from germline, CDR1 is SSHAT and CDR2 is FNYEAQ (reference sequence). The CDR3 has 14 residues. The DNA for the CDR3 is TGTGCTAGCAGCCGGACTTTTTACGGCGGGGAGCTGTTTTTT. This sequence encodes CASSRTFYGGELFF. Filled out from reference TRBV7-7 and TRBJ2-2, the complete variable domain reads GAGVSQSPRYKVTKRGQDVTLRCDPISSHATLYWYQQALGQGPEFLTYFNYEAQPDKSGLPSDRFSAERPEGSISTLTIQRTEQRDSAMYRCASSRTFYGGELFFGEGSRLTVL.

This clonotype appeared many times. The genes are TRBV2 and TRBJ2-1; D might be TRBD2 (5 bases). Looked up from germline, CDR1 is SNHLY and CDR2 is FYNNEI. This CDR3 region has 15 residues. Trimming removed 1 base from V and 7 bases from J, with 14 bases in between. The CDR3 sequence is CASSEERHPGNEQFF. The CDR3, as DNA: TGTGCCAGCAGTGAAGAAAGACACCCGGGGAATGAGCAGTTCTTC.

There are many counts of this clonotype. The chain carries TRBV30 and TRBJ2-7; no clear D. This CDR3 spans 15 amino acids. Trimming took off 5 bases at V and 0 bases at J, with 17 bases between the two ends. Germline V CDR1 and CDR2: GTSNPN, SVGIG (reference sequence). The CDR3 DNA reads TGTGCCTGGGGGGATGGAGTACCGAGCTCCTACGAGCAGTACTTC. Protein product: CAWGDGVPSSYEQYF.

In its sample, this clonotype was seen a few times. This chain uses TRBV4-1 with TRBJ2-1; 9 bases are shared with TRBD1. Germline CDR1 and CDR2: MGHRA and YSYEKL. The CDR3 covers 14 residues. V shed 6 bases and J 2 bases; nucleotides not matched to a gene: 2. The CDR3 is CASRGQGTYNEQFF. CDR3 DNA sequence: TGCGCCAGCAGAGGACAGGGGACCTACAATGAGCAGTTCTTC.

This clonotype showed up just once. The genes are TRBV2 and TRBJ2-2, with 8 bases fitting TRBD1. Trimming at V came to 4 bases and at J to 0 bases, leaving 4 bases not matched to a gene. From germline, CDR1 is SNHLY and CDR2 FYNNEI. The CDR3 spans 16 residues. CDR3 sequence: CASSVSGGPNTGELFF. CDR3 bases: TGTGCCAGCAGTGTTTCAGGGGGCCCGAACACCGGGGAGCTGTTTTTT.

This clonotype was picked up a small number of times. The chain has TRBV4-1 and TRBJ1-1; 10 positions match TRBD1. CDR3 length: 17 amino acids. Germline V gene lookup returns CDR1 MGHRA and CDR2 YSYEKL. The V segment lost 4 bases and the J segment 4 bases; nucleotides outside the gene matches: 12. CDR3 DNA: TGCGCCAGCAGCCTAATACCAGACAGGGGGCGGGTCACTGAAGCTTTCTTT. Translation: CASSLIPDRGRVTEAFF.

This clonotype occurred many times. The V gene is TRBV28, the J gene TRBJ2-7, with D maybe TRBD2 (6 bases). CDR3 size: 14 residues. Trimming took off 2 bases at V and 6 bases at J, with 14 bases between the two ends. From germline, CDR1 is MDHEN and CDR2 SYDVKM. In DNA, the CDR3 is TGTGCCAGCAGTTTAGGGTATGGAGGGGTCGAGCAGTACTTC. This encodes CASSLGYGGVEQYF.